Listed below are T cell receptor beta chains from one sample, sequenced in a study of PD-1 and CTLA-4 blockade in melanoma. Only in-frame clones appear in the TCRdb table, and some are missing; sequencing was by immunoSEQ multiplex PCR. The data contain 20,000 to 25,000 clones, approximately 89% of them singletons. The input for sequencing was CD8+ T cells from peripheral blood, taken before anti-PD-1 treatment. The receptors shown here come from a human donor with melanoma. Each CDR3 is given with its conserved first and last residue. A D gene is named only where the DNA matches it firmly. Clone size, where shown, is once, few, many, or a class for clones that have expanded.

TRBV7-9	.	TRBD1	TRBJ2-7	CASSPGTGGSYEQYF	TGTGCCAGCAGCCCTGGGACAGGGGGCTCCTACGAGCAGTACTTC
TRBV13	.	.	TRBJ1-1	CASSSAHGGTEAFF	TGTGCCAGCAGCTCCGCCCACGGGGGCACTGAAGCTTTCTTT
TRBV28	.	TRBD1	TRBJ2-7	CASSQWTGSVYEQYF	TGTGCCAGCAGTCAATGGACAGGGTCTGTATACGAGCAGTACTTC
TRBV6-4	once	TRBD2	TRBJ2-1	CASSTSGGAENEQFF	TGTGCCAGCAGTACTAGCGGGGGGGCCGAAAATGAGCAGTTCTTC
TRBV7-9	.	.	TRBJ1-2	CASSQLGSRPDGYTF	TGTGCCAGCAGTCAACTAGGGAGCCGTCCCGATGGCTACACCTTC
TRBV3-1/TRBV3-2	few	.	TRBJ2-1	CASSQRGVYNEQFF	TGTGCCAGCAGCCAACGCGGGGTCTACAATGAGCAGTTCTTC
TRBV28	.	.	TRBJ1-2	CASSLLVGGNPNYGYTF	TGTGCCAGCAGTTTATTGGTAGGGGGGAACCCTAACTATGGCTACACCTTC
TRBV6-6	once	.	TRBJ1-1	CASSYTGPTGTEAFF	TGTGCCAGCAGTTACACCGGTCCTACGGGGACTGAAGCTTTCTTT
TRBV28	.	TRBD1	TRBJ1-1	CASSHRGGPLGTEAFF	TGTGCCAGCAGCCACAGGGGCGGGCCCCTCGGGACTGAAGCTTTCTTT
TRBV5-1	.	.	TRBJ1-5	CASSLEGPASNQPQHF	TGCGCCAGCAGCTTGGAGGGGCCCGCCAGCAATCAGCCCCAGCATTTT
TRBV24-1	.	TRBD2	TRBJ2-2	CATSAGLAAGELFF	TGTGCCACCAGTGCGGGGCTAGCGGCCGGGGAGCTGTTTTTT
TRBV9	.	TRBD2	TRBJ2-3	CASSVGGLAASTDTQYF	TGTGCCAGCAGCGTAGGAGGGCTAGCGGCTAGCACAGATACGCAGTATTTT
TRBV28	.	.	TRBJ1-1	CASSSGGGMNTEAFF	TGTGCCAGCAGTTCTGGTGGGGGGATGAACACTGAAGCTTTCTTT
TRBV4-1	.	.	TRBJ2-7	CASSPGVGASYEQYF	TGCGCCAGCAGCCCTGGGGTGGGGGCGTCCTACGAGCAGTACTTC
TRBV28	few	TRBD1	TRBJ1-5	CASTQDRAQPQHF	TGTGCCAGCACCCAGGACAGGGCTCAGCCCCAGCATTTT
TRBV11-2	.	.	TRBJ1-2	CASSFPSNYGYTF	TGTGCCAGCAGCTTCCCCTCTAACTATGGCTACACCTTC
TRBV6-1	few	TRBD2	TRBJ2-2	CASSELAGGPGELFF	TGTGCCAGCAGTGAACTAGCGGGGGGGCCCGGGGAGCTGTTTTTT
TRBV2	.	.	TRBJ1-4	CASSERGGLFEKLFF	TGTGCCAGCAGTGAAAGGGGGGGGCTGTTTGAAAAACTGTTTTTT
TRBV6-2/TRBV6-3	.	.	TRBJ1-5	CASSYRGSNQPQHF	TGTGCCAGCAGTTACCGGGGTAGCAATCAGCCCCAGCATTTT
TRBV3-1/TRBV3-2	.	.	TRBJ2-4	CASSQWAGIQYF	TGTGCCAGCAGCCAATGGGCAGGGATTCAGTACTTC
TRBV7-2	.	TRBD1	TRBJ1-2	CASSRPGQVTNYGYTF	TGTGCCAGCAGCCGCCCGGGACAGGTCACTAACTATGGCTACACCTTC
TRBV19	.	.	TRBJ1-1	CASSIDGNTEAFF	TGTGCCAGTAGTATAGATGGGAACACTGAAGCTTTCTTT
TRBV12-3/TRBV12-4	.	.	TRBJ1-3	CASSLGPGNTIYF	TGTGCCAGCAGTCTGGGGCCCGGAAACACCATATATTTT
TRBV11-2	once	TRBD2	TRBJ2-3	CASSYLAGRPAVQYF	TGTGCCAGCAGTTATCTAGCGGGGCGGCCGGCGGTGCAGTATTTT
TRBV19	.	TRBD2	TRBJ2-2	CASSPKRGAPSLNTGELFF	TGTGCCAGTAGTCCCAAGCGGGGGGCCCCCTCTCTGAACACCGGGGAGCTGTTTTTT
TRBV4-1	.	.	TRBJ1-4	CASSQKEATNEKLFF	TGCGCCAGCAGCCAAAAAGAAGCAACTAATGAAAAACTGTTTTTT
TRBV29-1	few	.	TRBJ2-6	CSATTGKSGANVLTF	TGCAGCGCCACTACAGGGAAGTCTGGGGCCAACGTCCTGACTTTC
TRBV7-9	.	.	TRBJ1-1	CASSPNGPLEAFF	TGTGCCAGCAGCCCCAATGGCCCCCTTGAAGCTTTCTTT
TRBV4-3	.	.	TRBJ2-1	CASSQVGYNEQFF	TGCGCCAGCAGCCAAGTGGGGTACAATGAGCAGTTCTTC
TRBV6-1	once	TRBD2	TRBJ2-3	CASSERPSGGPPTDTQYF	TGTGCCAGCAGTGAACGCCCTAGCGGGGGGCCCCCCACAGATACGCAGTATTTT
TRBV6-5	.	TRBD1	TRBJ1-4	CASSRYDRVSEKLFF	TGTGCCAGCAGTCGTTATGACAGGGTATCTGAAAAACTGTTTTTT
TRBV28	.	TRBD2	TRBJ2-5	CASSLRGELGETQYF	TGTGCCAGCAGTTTACGGGGGGAACTCGGGGAGACCCAGTACTTC
TRBV11-2	.	TRBD2	TRBJ2-5	CASSPIGTSVGETQYF	TGTGCCAGCAGCCCAATCGGGACTAGCGTAGGAGAGACCCAGTACTTC
TRBV7-8	.	TRBD1	TRBJ1-1	CASSRTGSTEAFF	TGTGCCAGCAGCCGGACAGGGAGCACTGAAGCTTTCTTT
TRBV28	.	.	TRBJ1-2	CASSFRDNYGYTF	TGTGCCAGCAGTTTCAGGGATAACTATGGCTACACCTTC
TRBV6-5	.	.	TRBJ1-5	CASTPGGGQPQHF	TGTGCCAGCACCCCTGGGGGGGGTCAGCCCCAGCATTTT
TRBV4-1	.	TRBD1	TRBJ2-1	CASSQDPQGAVDEQFF	TGCGCCAGCAGCCAAGATCCACAGGGGGCCGTGGATGAGCAGTTCTTC
TRBV5-8	.	.	TRBJ1-4	CASSLVVVEKLFF	TGTGCCAGCAGCTTAGTGGTTGTGGAAAAACTGTTTTTT
TRBV24-1	.	.	TRBJ1-2	CATSSLDTDYGYTF	TGTGCCACCAGTTCACTGGACACGGACTATGGCTACACCTTC
TRBV4-1	.	TRBD2	TRBJ2-7	CASSQEDISGGTYEQYF	TGCGCCAGCAGCCAAGAAGATATTAGCGGGGGAACCTACGAGCAGTACTTC
TRBV27	.	.	TRBJ2-7	CASSLLPGFWYEQYF	TGTGCCAGCAGTTTATTGCCCGGGTTTTGGTACGAGCAGTACTTC
TRBV7-9	.	.	TRBJ1-4	CASDGGGGEKLFF	TGTGCCAGCGATGGGGGAGGAGGTGAAAAACTGTTTTTT
TRBV28	.	.	TRBJ1-2	CASSLREQILTNYGYTF	TGTGCCAGCAGTTTACGGGAGCAGATACTTACTAACTATGGCTACACCTTC
TRBV29-1	.	.	TRBJ1-2	CSVEDLGRVYGYTF	TGCAGCGTTGAAGATCTCGGCAGGGTCTATGGCTACACCTTC
TRBV5-6	.	.	TRBJ2-1	CASSSDYPQDEQFF	TGTGCCAGCAGTTCGGACTACCCGCAAGATGAGCAGTTCTTC
TRBV7-6	once	.	TRBJ2-2	CASSLYTSSLDTGELFF	TGTGCCAGCAGCCTGTACACTAGCAGTCTCGACACCGGGGAGCTGTTTTTT
TRBV19	.	.	TRBJ1-3	CASSMVYGNTIYF	TGTGCCAGTAGTATGGTTTATGGAAACACCATATATTTT
TRBV6-6	.	.	TRBJ1-2	CASGLIRGYTF	TGTGCCAGCGGCTTGATCAGGGGCTACACCTTC
TRBV27	.	TRBD1	TRBJ2-7	CASSFHRGSEQYF	TGTGCCAGCAGTTTCCACAGGGGAAGCGAGCAGTACTTC
TRBV11-3	.	.	TRBJ1-1	CASSLGQGTEAFF	TGTGCCAGCAGCTTAGGGCAGGGAACTGAAGCTTTCTTT
TRBV28	.	.	TRBJ2-1	CASSFLEGGNEQFF	TGTGCCAGCAGTTTCCTCGAGGGCGGGAATGAGCAGTTCTTC
TRBV19	.	.	TRBJ2-2	CASSPFGRSTGELFF	TGTGCCAGTAGTCCCTTCGGCAGGTCGACCGGGGAGCTGTTTTTT
TRBV12-3/TRBV12-4	few	.	TRBJ2-2	CASSLANTGELFF	TGTGCCAGCAGTCTTGCCAACACCGGGGAGCTGTTTTTT
TRBV29-1	.	.	TRBJ2-7	CSVEGGAPYEQYF	TGCAGCGTTGAAGGAGGGGCCCCTTACGAGCAGTACTTC